The clone carrying this T cell receptor (beta chain) was observed a handful of times. Antigen specificity is unknown. The data belong to a study of cytomegalovirus exposure and HLA in healthy donors. Overall study findings and caveats: It was reported that the classifier diagnosed cytomegalovirus status with high specificity and sensitivity in both the original and validation cohorts. Indistinguishable V segments, including TRBV6-2 and TRBV6-3, were excluded. A later analysis linked a missense DCLRE1C variant to TCR beta V- and J-gene trimming. Common viral pathogens seemed, in a later analysis, to connect with several of the most significant clusters.

Amplification used 60 Vbeta primers and 13 Jbeta primers. Some clones are missing from TCRdb's copy, which holds only in-frame ones; the method was immunoSEQ multiplex PCR. The sample has approximately 100,000 clones; 60% to 85% are singletons. V was cut by 3 bases and J by 2 bases, with 12 bases left in between. Germline-derived CDR1 and CDR2 are SGHDT and YYEEEE. The CDR3 totals 14 residues. The sequenced sample consisted of PBMCs. This receptor was identified in a woman in her 40s in good health and CMV-seropositive. The chain couples TRBV5-6 to TRBJ2-7, with a weak D call TRBD2 (7 bases). CDR3 region: CASSYGGQTYEQYF. The CDR3 coding sequence is TGTGCCAGCAGCTACGGGGGGCAGACCTACGAGCAGTACTTC.